The subject of this entry is one T cell receptor beta chain. The data belong to a study of blood T cell repertoires in COVID-19. On the study more broadly: Samples taken during acute and convalescent COVID-19 were collected in the United States, Italy and Spain. PBMCs, B-cell-depleted T cells, or T cells were the source of the cDNA or gDNA that made up the material.

Trimming left V 7 bases short and J 2 bases short, with 12 bases between. CDR3 length: 14 amino acids. Germline CDR1 and CDR2: SNHLY and FYNNEI. In the source study's methods: Amplification of reference gene primers was used by the study to estimate nucleated cell counts. TCRdb keeps only in-frame clones here, not all; method: immunoSEQ multiplex PCR. V, J and clone size are taken as reported in that table, and D and trimming were inferred from the DNA itself. The data contain around 200,000 clones, more than 75% of them singletons. V and J are TRBV2 and TRBJ1-5; no definite D call. Sequences were obtained from peripheral blood. The TCR comes from a middle-aged man with acute or convalescent COVID-19. CDR3 region: CASTRARGNQPQHF. CDR3 DNA sequence: TGTGCCAGCACCCGTGCGAGGGGCAATCAGCCCCAGCATTTT.